The 25 T cell receptor beta chains presented below share a single source sample, sequenced in a study of blood T cell repertoires in COVID-19. Sequenced by immunoSEQ multiplex PCR; TCRdb stores in-frame clones only, minus some. The sample yields some 200,000 clones, roughly four fifths seen once. Sequenced: peripheral blood. These receptors came from a woman between 40 and 55 years old with acute or convalescent COVID-19.

The chain joins TRBV4-1 to TRBJ2-7, with TRBD2 identical over 10 bases. The CDR3 runs 19 residues. Losses at the gene ends were 0 bases for V and 0 bases for J; bases not matched to a gene: 11. CDR1 is MGHRA and CDR2 is YSYEKL in the germline V gene. CDR3 sequence reads: CASSQDLLLAGASSYEQYF. The CDR3 DNA sequence: TGCGCCAGCAGCCAAGATCTTCTCCTAGCGGGGGCCTCCTCCTACGAGCAGTACTTC.

The V and J genes are TRBV6-5 and TRBJ1-2, with 7 bases matching TRBD1. Germline lookup yields CDR1 MNHEY and CDR2 SVGAGI. V dropped 7 bases and J dropped 8; count of bases not matched to a gene: 13. The CDR3 runs 14 residues. The chain's CDR3 is CASKELGGGDGYTF. DNA of the CDR3: TGTGCCAGCAAAGAATTAGGAGGGGGCGACGGCTACACCTTC.

The chain carries TRBV10-1 and TRBJ1-4; TRBD1 matches 9 bases. The CDR3 sequence is 15 residues long. The germline gives CDR1 WNHNN, CDR2 SYGVQD (reference sequence). With V trimmed by 6 bases and J by 4 bases, 6 bases remained unmatched. CDR3 sequence reads: CASRTPDRGNEKLFF. In DNA, the CDR3 is TGCGCCAGCAGGACACCGGACAGGGGTAATGAAAAACTGTTTTTT.

The chain is built from TRBV7-2 and TRBJ1-2; 12 nucleotides line up with TRBD1. Germline CDR1 is SGHTA and CDR2 is FQGNSA. With V trimmed by 3 bases and J by 7 bases, 12 bases remained unmatched. The CDR3 contains 17 residues. The CDR3 DNA sequence: TGTGCCAGCAGCTTGACCCGGGACAGGGGGCTGTTGAGTGGCTACACCTTC. Translation: CASSLTRDRGLLSGYTF.

The CDR3 sequence is CASSPDIRQPQHF. The CDR3 nucleotides are TGTGCCAGCAGTCCCGACATCAGGCAGCCCCAGCATTTT. V is TRBV27 and J is TRBJ1-5; D not resolved. The V end was cut by 5 bases, the J end by 7 bases, with 12 bases between. Per germline, CDR1 MNHEY and CDR2 SMNVEV (reference sequence). The CDR3 spans 13 residues.

The chain employs TRBV7-8 and TRBJ1-5, with D possibly TRBD1 on 6 matching bases. The germline V and J ends were trimmed by 4 bases and 2 bases, with 9 bases remaining between them. The CDR3 totals 14 residues. Per germline, CDR1 SGHVS and CDR2 FQNEAQ. The CDR3 here is CASSSRQGNQPQHF. Written as DNA, the CDR3 is TGTGCCAGCAGCTCCAGACAGGGCAATCAGCCCCAGCATTTT.

The chain uses TRBV24-1 and TRBJ2-2; 13 positions agree with TRBD2. The CDR3 is 18 amino acids. Germline V gene lookup returns CDR1 KGHDR and CDR2 SFDVKD. V lost 4 bases, J lost 5 bases, and 9 bases stayed unmatched. CDR3 in amino acids: CATSDPTSGGFETGELFF. The DNA of the CDR3 is TGTGCCACCAGTGACCCGACTAGCGGGGGGTTTGAGACCGGGGAGCTGTTTTTT.

This rearrangement joins TRBV27 to TRBJ1-3, with D unclear. Germline-derived CDR1 and CDR2 are MNHEY and SMNVEV (reference sequence). Trimming stripped 5 bases from V and 0 bases from J, with 17 bases between. This CDR3 comprises 17 residues. CDR3 amino acids: CASSGRWFRSSGNTIYF. In nucleotides, the CDR3 is TGTGCCAGCAGTGGCCGGTGGTTTAGGAGCTCTGGAAACACCATATATTTT.

V is TRBV6-5 and J is TRBJ1-3; TRBD1 is a possible D gene (5 bases). Looked up from germline, CDR1 is MNHEY and CDR2 is SVGAGI. The CDR3 length is 15 residues. V lost 7 bases and J lost 4, with 17 bases in between. The CDR3: CASTLLGVPGNTIYF. The CDR3 coding sequence is TGTGCCAGCACCCTTCTAGGGGTTCCGGGAAACACCATATATTTT.

This clone was observed a handful of times. The chain links TRBV6-5 to TRBJ1-5; TRBD1 agrees at 7 bases. CDR1 is MNHEY and CDR2 is SVGAGI in the germline V gene. The ends lost 6 bases at V and 4 bases at J; junction bases unmatched: 9. CDR3 size: 15 residues. The DNA of the CDR3 is TGTGCCAGCAGGGTTGACAGGGATCGTAATCAGCCCCAGCATTTT. Protein: CASRVDRDRNQPQHF.

V is TRBV2 and J is TRBJ2-1, with 7 nucleotides matching TRBD2. This CDR3 has 12 amino acids. Germline V gene lookup returns CDR1 SNHLY and CDR2 FYNNEI. The V and J ends lost 8 bases and 4 bases, in that order; junction bases with no gene match: 2. The CDR3 sequence is CASGREYNEQFF. Here the CDR3 DNA reads TGTGCCAGCGGGAGGGAGTACAATGAGCAGTTCTTC.

The V and J genes are TRBV2 and TRBJ1-1, with 8 bases matching TRBD1. V shed 8 bases and J 10 bases; nucleotides not matched to a gene: 15. Germline assignment: CDR1 SNHLY and CDR2 FYNNEI. CDR3 length: 14 amino acids. CDR3 residues: CASLGTGLRKGAFF. DNA for the CDR3: TGTGCCAGCTTAGGGACAGGCCTGAGGAAGGGAGCTTTCTTT.

This clone was counted only a few times. J is TRBJ1-6 and V is TRBV11-1, with 9 bases fitting TRBD1. The germline gives CDR1 SGHAT, CDR2 FQDESV (reference sequence). CDR3 length equals 16 residues. Trimming at V came to 5 bases and at J to 6 bases, leaving 8 bases not matched to a gene. The CDR3 DNA sequence: TGTGCCAGCAGCCCTTCGGGACAGGGACTTAATTCACCCCTCCACTTT. Translating gives CASSPSGQGLNSPLHF.

The chain joins TRBV5-1 to TRBJ1-1; D unresolved. The CDR3 covers 13 residues. CDR1 is SGHRS and CDR2 is YFSETQ in the germline V gene. The V gene lost 6 bases and the J gene lost 4 bases, with 13 bases spanning the gap. The CDR3 DNA reads as TGCGCCAGCATAGGAGGCCCCAGCACTGAAGCTTTCTTT. Translation: CASIGGPSTEAFF.

The genes are TRBV12-3 or TRBV12-4 and TRBJ2-7; D ambiguous. The V gene lost 3 bases and the J gene lost 3 bases, with 9 bases spanning the gap. This CDR3 is 13 amino acids long. The CDR3 sequence: CASSFGRLYEQYF. The CDR3 DNA sequence: TGTGCCAGCAGTTTTGGCCGTCTCTACGAGCAGTACTTC.

This clone was recorded only once. The V call is TRBV11-2, the J call TRBJ2-2; D gene unclear. The CDR3 runs 13 residues. CDR1 and CDR2 from the germline V gene are SGHAT and FQNNGV. Between the trimmed V and J ends, which lost 4 bases and 1 base, there was a span of 4 bases. This CDR3 reads CASSYGNTGELFF. CDR3 bases: TGTGCCAGCAGCTACGGGAACACCGGGGAGCTGTTTTTT.

The rearrangement uses TRBV11-2 and TRBJ2-1, with a tentative D call TRBD2 (6 bases). Trimming left V 6 bases short and J 6 bases short, with 15 bases between. CDR1 SGHAT and CDR2 FQNNGV come from the germline V gene. The CDR3 has 14 amino acids. The CDR3 sequence: CASSSGERPNEQFF. Written as DNA, the CDR3 is TGTGCCAGCAGTTCGGGGGAACGGCCCAATGAGCAGTTCTTC.

The V gene is TRBV9, the J gene TRBJ2-7; 13 positions agree with TRBD2. CDR1 is SGDLS, CDR2 YYNGEE, per germline. Trimming removed 4 bases from V and 1 base from J; junction bases left unmatched: 2. The CDR3 runs 15 residues. CDR3 coding DNA: TGTGCCAGCAGCAAGACTAGCGGGGGGTCCTACGAGCAGTACTTC. As protein: CASSKTSGGSYEQYF.

The V and J genes are TRBV5-5 and TRBJ2-1; TRBD2 agrees at 11 bases. This CDR3 has 15 amino acids. Germline CDR1 reads SGHKS; CDR2 reads YYEKEE (reference sequence). V shed 4 bases, J shed 4 bases, and the junction held 4 bases outside the gene matches. CDR3 in amino acids: CASSLTSGGYNEQFF. CDR3 nucleotide sequence: TGTGCCAGCAGCCTCACTAGCGGGGGTTACAATGAGCAGTTCTTC.

This rearrangement joins TRBV7-3 to TRBJ2-3; D remains unclear. This CDR3 region has 15 residues. Trimming cost V 1 base and J 0 bases, with 8 bases left between them. From germline, CDR1 is SGHTA and CDR2 FQGTGA. CDR3 sequence: CASSLIAASTDTQYF. The CDR3 coding sequence is TGTGCCAGCAGCTTAATTGCGGCTAGCACAGATACGCAGTATTTT.

The V gene is TRBV7-9, the J gene TRBJ1-2; 9 bases align to TRBD1. CDR1 and CDR2 from the germline V gene are SEHNR and FQNEAQ (reference sequence). The CDR3 loop spans 16 amino acids. J gave up 8 bases and V 0 bases, and 10 bases lay outside the gene matches. CDR3 amino acids: CASSLASGTGPKGYTF. CDR3 nucleotides: TGTGCCAGCAGCTTAGCGAGCGGGACAGGGCCAAAGGGCTACACCTTC.

J is TRBJ1-4 and V is TRBV5-1, with 8 bases aligning to TRBD1. The CDR3 is 14 amino acids. The germline V gene has CDR1 SGHRS and CDR2 YFSETQ. After removal of 2 bases from V and 8 bases from J, the junction contained 5 bases not matched to a gene. Here the CDR3 DNA reads TGCGCCAGCAGCTTCCAGGGGGCAGAGGAAAAACTGTTTTTT. Translated: CASSFQGAEEKLFF.

CDR3 sequence: CSAGTGTNEKLFF. DNA for the CDR3: TGCAGCGCCGGGACAGGGACAAATGAAAAACTGTTTTTT. The chain links TRBV29-1 to TRBJ1-4; 9 nucleotides align to TRBD1. The CDR3 covers 13 residues. V trimming: 7 bases; J trimming: 5 bases; junction bases outside the gene matches: 5. The germline CDR1 and CDR2 sequences are SQVTM and ANQGSEA.

The V call is TRBV15, the J call TRBJ1-3; D not resolved. V lost 3 bases and J lost 3, with 21 bases in between. In germline, CDR1 is LNHNV, CDR2 YYDKDF (reference sequence). The CDR3 has 18 residues. The CDR3 loop is CATSSSLGGNLGGNTIYF. The CDR3 bases are TGTGCCACCAGCAGCAGCCTTGGAGGGAATCTAGGTGGAAACACCATATATTTT.

The table lists this clone with a count of one. The chain links TRBV7-2 to TRBJ2-7; 11 nucleotides line up with TRBD1. Germline V gene lookup returns CDR1 SGHTA and CDR2 FQGNSA. The V segment lost 4 bases and the J segment 0 bases; nucleotides outside the gene matches: 5. The CDR3 is 16 residues long. Here the CDR3 reads CASSSAGTGGSYEQYF. As DNA, the CDR3 is TGTGCCAGCAGCTCGGCCGGGACAGGGGGCTCCTACGAGCAGTACTTC.